This TCR beta chain was recorded in a study of OX40 agonist ivuxolimab in advanced cancers. Only in-frame clones appear in the TCRdb table, and some are missing; sequencing was by immunoSEQ multiplex PCR. The top ten clones hold 3% to 4.5% of a sample with about 50,000 clones, almost 90% of them seen once. In germline, CDR1 is SNHLY, CDR2 FYNNEI. V was shortened by 6 bases and J by 5 bases, with 7 bases between the two germline ends. This CDR3 has 11 amino acids. The receptor comes from an adult with an advanced solid tumor such as melanoma, head and neck, liver or kidney cancer. The chain couples TRBV2 to TRBJ2-5; no firm D call. The specimen comprised CD4+ or CD8+ T cells sorted from blood, sampled in a trial of the OX40 agonist ivuxolimab. Written as DNA, the CDR3 is TGTGCCAGCAGACAAGGGGAGACCCAGTACTTC. Its protein is CASRQGETQYF. The full variable domain, with the rest looked up from reference TRBV2 and TRBJ2-5, is EPEVTQTPSHQVTQMGQEVILRCVPISNHLYFYWYRQILGQKVEFLVSFYNNEISEKSEIFDDQFSVERPDGSNFTLKIRSTKLEDSAMYFCASRQGETQYFGPGTRLLVL.